This entry lists 9 T cell receptor beta chains sequenced from one sample in a study of T cells after yellow fever vaccination. TCRdb re-analysed the 5' RACE reads in MiXCR, keeping a single row per CDR3 protein. The sample contains around 530,000 distinct CDR3 sequences, about a sixth of which appear only once. The material sequenced was PBMCs, taken 5 to 6 days after the first yellow fever vaccination. All receptors derive from a man aged 18-30 years who received the YFV17D yellow fever vaccine.

The V call is TRBV20-1, the J call TRBJ1-4; D is unclear. V lost 6 bases, J lost 5 bases, and 19 bases lay in between. Germline V gene data show CDR1 as DFQATT and CDR2 as SNEGSKA (reference sequence). The CDR3 is 15 amino acids. The CDR3 DNA follows: TGCAGTGCGTACTCCTTGGAGAGCATCAATGAAAAACTGTTTTTT. The encoded protein is CSAYSLESINEKLFF.

This clonotype has a handful of counts. The DNA of the CDR3 is TGTGGCCGCAGCCGGGACAGGGGGCAAGAGACCCAGTACTTC. Its translation: CGRSRDRGQETQYF. The gene calls are TRBV24-1 and TRBJ2-5; 11 bases are a match to TRBD1. CDR3 length: 14 residues. Germline V gives CDR1 KGHDR, CDR2 SFDVKD.

The J gene is TRBJ2-7, the V gene TRBV10-2; a weak D match, TRBD2 (5 bases). The V end lost 6 bases, the J end lost 0 bases, and 18 bases lay between the germline ends. CDR3 size: 16 residues. Germline CDR1 WSHSY, CDR2 SAAADI. DNA for the CDR3: TGCGCCAGCAGGCACCTGGAGGTAAACCCCTCCTACGAGCAGTACTTC. This encodes CASRHLEVNPSYEQYF.

In its sample, this clonotype was seen many times. The chain joins TRBV11-3 to TRBJ2-3; D possibly uses TRBD1 or TRBD2 (5 bases each). V gave up 3 bases and J gave up 2 bases, with 12 bases separating them. CDR3 length: 15 residues. The germline V gene has CDR1 SGHNT and CDR2 YENEEA. CDR3 DNA: TGTGCCAGCAGCTTGAGGGGAGCGGCCACAGATACGCAGTATTTT. It encodes CASSLRGAATDTQYF.

The chain is built from TRBV5-4 and TRBJ2-3; 15 nucleotides agree with TRBD2. Germline values: CDR1 SGHNT, CDR2 YYREEE (reference sequence). The CDR3 consists of 16 residues. The V segment lost 4 bases and the J segment 4 bases; nucleotides outside the gene matches: 4. The CDR3 region is CASSAGTSGGSDTQYF. The CDR3 bases are TGTGCCAGCAGCGCTGGGACTAGCGGGGGGTCAGATACGCAGTATTTT.

This clonotype has ten or more counts. The CDR3 DNA is TGTGCCAGCAGCGACTCAACTGGGGAGACCCAGTACTTC. Protein sequence: CASSDSTGETQYF. The V and J genes are TRBV12-3 or TRBV12-4 and TRBJ2-5, with D unresolved. V was shortened by 6 bases and J by 5 bases, with 13 bases between the two germline ends. The CDR3 has 13 residues.

This clonotype has more than one count but fewer than ten. The V gene is TRBV5-1, the J gene TRBJ2-7; TRBD2 matches at 11 bases. Germline V gene data show CDR1 as SGHRS and CDR2 as YFSETQ. The CDR3 spans 15 residues. The junction had 5 bases not matched to a gene; V was cut back by 4 bases and J by 2 bases. CDR3 nucleotides: TGCGCCAGCAGCCTGGGACTAGCGGAAACCTACGAGCAGTACTTC. Translation gives CASSLGLAETYEQYF.

The chain couples TRBV20-1 to TRBJ1-4; no clear D gene. The V gene's germline CDR1 is DFQATT and CDR2 SNEGSKA (reference sequence). Trimming stripped 1 base from V and 7 bases from J, with 7 bases between. CDR3 length equals 12 residues. The CDR3 reads CSARAFGEKLFF. CDR3 nucleotides: TGCAGTGCTAGAGCGTTCGGTGAAAAACTGTTTTTT.

The chain joins TRBV12-3 or TRBV12-4 to TRBJ2-1; D possibly corresponds to TRBD2 (6 bases). Deletions cut 10 bases from V and 8 bases from J, with 24 bases between. This CDR3 has 15 amino acids. The CDR3 spells CAIPARARDSDEQFF. CDR3 nucleotide sequence: TGTGCCATCCCCGCGAGGGCTCGGGACTCCGATGAGCAGTTCTTC.